The 5 T cell receptor beta chains below all came from one sample that was sequenced in a study of shared clonotypes between healthy human individuals. The data were produced by immunoSEQ multiplex PCR, yet TCRdb's version contains in-frame clones alone and is incomplete. Among approximately 1,000,000 clones listed, 60% to 85% were seen once. Material: memory CD4+ T cells from PBMCs. Described subset: CD45RA-negative fraction. Receptors were obtained from a man younger than 35 in good health. Some clones in this sample may be carry-over from other donors' samples.

This clone was seen a single time. The J gene is TRBJ1-4, the V gene TRBV6-1, with no clear D. Per the germline V gene, CDR1 is MNHNS and CDR2 is SASEGT. Trimming took 2 bases from V and 1 from J, leaving 14 bases between them. CDR3 length equals 17 residues. This CDR3 is CASSEFSTSGTNEKLFF. Here the CDR3 DNA reads TGTGCCAGCAGTGAATTCTCAACCTCGGGAACTAATGAAAAACTGTTTTTT.

Remarks on this clone: Distinct nucleotide sequences in the sample also encode this CDR3. The genes are TRBV19 and TRBJ1-1; D unclear. Trimming cost V 8 bases and J 1 base, with 5 bases left between them. CDR3 length: 11 amino acids. Germline V gene data show CDR1 as LNHDA and CDR2 as SQIVND (reference sequence). The CDR3 sequence: CASRRNTEAFF. CDR3 in DNA: TGTGCCAGTCGGAGGAACACTGAAGCTTTCTTT.

J is TRBJ1-2 and V is TRBV7-2, with 7 nucleotides matching TRBD1. CDR1 SGHTA and CDR2 FQGNSA come from the germline V gene. The ends lost 0 bases at V and 6 bases at J; junction bases unmatched: 7. This CDR3 is 15 amino acids long. The CDR3 sequence is CASSLAGGARHGYTF. DNA for the CDR3: TGTGCCAGCAGCTTAGCAGGGGGCGCGAGACATGGCTACACCTTC.

This chain links TRBV7-8 with TRBJ2-5, with a tentative D call TRBD2 (6 bases). Germline CDR1 and CDR2: SGHVS and FQNEAQ. CDR3 length equals 15 residues. V was cut by 5 bases and J by 4 bases, with 17 bases left in between. The CDR3 bases are TGTGCCAGCAGCAAAGAGCTACGGGAGAGAGAGACCCAGTACTTC. This sequence encodes CASSKELRERETQYF.

The V and J genes are TRBV5-6 and TRBJ2-2; D may match TRBD1 or TRBD2 (5 bases each). The V end was cut by 4 bases, the J end by 3 bases, with 16 bases between. The CDR3 spans 16 residues. The germline CDR1 and CDR2 sequences are SGHDT and YYEEEE. DNA of the CDR3: TGTGCCAGCAGCCGCAATCAGGGACCGTACACCGGGGAGCTGTTTTTT. Translating it yields CASSRNQGPYTGELFF.